The clone carrying this T cell receptor (beta chain) occurred a few times. The library targeted TCRbeta and was prepared with unique molecular identifiers. TCRdb reprocessed the PCR reads with MiXCR, giving one entry per CDR3 protein. The data show some 350,000 distinct CDR3 sequences, about a tenth seen once. The entry originates in a study of T-cell reconstitution after alpha-beta-depleted transplantation in children. Germline CDR1 is MGHRA and CDR2 is YSYEKL. This CDR3 region has 14 residues. Unmatched junction bases numbered 6, after V lost 3 bases and J lost 10 bases. This sequence originates from a human donor who donated a stem cell graft to a child with acute lymphoblastic leukemia. The chain recombines TRBV4-1 with TRBJ1-4; TRBD1 agrees at 9 bases. The sample consisted of PBMCs from the stem cell graft donor, taken from the stem cell graft. Written as DNA, the CDR3 is TGCGCCAGCAGCCACCAGGACAGGGGAGGAAAACTGTTTTTT. Protein product: CASSHQDRGGKLFF.